This T cell receptor beta chain was sequenced for a study of memory CD4+ T cells and cytomegalovirus serostatus. The CDR3 is 12 residues long. V shed 4 bases and J 4 bases; nucleotides not matched to a gene: 3. Per the germline V gene, CDR1 is GTSNPN and CDR2 is SVGIG (reference sequence). The sort gate was single viable CD3+CD4+CD8-CD45RO+ cells for memory CD4+ T cells. In the original workflow: After removing out-of-frame reads, over 2 million distinct TCRbeta sequences remained. The data were produced by immunoSEQ multiplex PCR, yet TCRdb's version contains in-frame clones alone and is incomplete. Clone size and V and J calls were adopted from that table, with D and trimming inferred from the DNA. The sample includes about 56,000 clones, 82% of them seen just once.

The chain has TRBV30 and TRBJ1-1; 7 bases are a match to TRBD1. The receptor was derived from an adult in good health and CMV-seronegative. The sample consisted of memory CD4+ T cells from blood. The CDR3 DNA is TGTGCCTGGAATAACAGGGGCACTGAAGCTTTCTTT. Its translation is CAWNNRGTEAFF. The variable domain in full, with the rest retrieved from reference TRBV30 and TRBJ1-1, is SQTIHQWPATLVQPVGSPLSLECTVEGTSNPNLYWYRQAAGRGLQLLFYSVGIGQISSEVPQNLSASRPQDRQFILSSKKLLLSDSGFYLCAWNNRGTEAFFGQGTRLTVV.